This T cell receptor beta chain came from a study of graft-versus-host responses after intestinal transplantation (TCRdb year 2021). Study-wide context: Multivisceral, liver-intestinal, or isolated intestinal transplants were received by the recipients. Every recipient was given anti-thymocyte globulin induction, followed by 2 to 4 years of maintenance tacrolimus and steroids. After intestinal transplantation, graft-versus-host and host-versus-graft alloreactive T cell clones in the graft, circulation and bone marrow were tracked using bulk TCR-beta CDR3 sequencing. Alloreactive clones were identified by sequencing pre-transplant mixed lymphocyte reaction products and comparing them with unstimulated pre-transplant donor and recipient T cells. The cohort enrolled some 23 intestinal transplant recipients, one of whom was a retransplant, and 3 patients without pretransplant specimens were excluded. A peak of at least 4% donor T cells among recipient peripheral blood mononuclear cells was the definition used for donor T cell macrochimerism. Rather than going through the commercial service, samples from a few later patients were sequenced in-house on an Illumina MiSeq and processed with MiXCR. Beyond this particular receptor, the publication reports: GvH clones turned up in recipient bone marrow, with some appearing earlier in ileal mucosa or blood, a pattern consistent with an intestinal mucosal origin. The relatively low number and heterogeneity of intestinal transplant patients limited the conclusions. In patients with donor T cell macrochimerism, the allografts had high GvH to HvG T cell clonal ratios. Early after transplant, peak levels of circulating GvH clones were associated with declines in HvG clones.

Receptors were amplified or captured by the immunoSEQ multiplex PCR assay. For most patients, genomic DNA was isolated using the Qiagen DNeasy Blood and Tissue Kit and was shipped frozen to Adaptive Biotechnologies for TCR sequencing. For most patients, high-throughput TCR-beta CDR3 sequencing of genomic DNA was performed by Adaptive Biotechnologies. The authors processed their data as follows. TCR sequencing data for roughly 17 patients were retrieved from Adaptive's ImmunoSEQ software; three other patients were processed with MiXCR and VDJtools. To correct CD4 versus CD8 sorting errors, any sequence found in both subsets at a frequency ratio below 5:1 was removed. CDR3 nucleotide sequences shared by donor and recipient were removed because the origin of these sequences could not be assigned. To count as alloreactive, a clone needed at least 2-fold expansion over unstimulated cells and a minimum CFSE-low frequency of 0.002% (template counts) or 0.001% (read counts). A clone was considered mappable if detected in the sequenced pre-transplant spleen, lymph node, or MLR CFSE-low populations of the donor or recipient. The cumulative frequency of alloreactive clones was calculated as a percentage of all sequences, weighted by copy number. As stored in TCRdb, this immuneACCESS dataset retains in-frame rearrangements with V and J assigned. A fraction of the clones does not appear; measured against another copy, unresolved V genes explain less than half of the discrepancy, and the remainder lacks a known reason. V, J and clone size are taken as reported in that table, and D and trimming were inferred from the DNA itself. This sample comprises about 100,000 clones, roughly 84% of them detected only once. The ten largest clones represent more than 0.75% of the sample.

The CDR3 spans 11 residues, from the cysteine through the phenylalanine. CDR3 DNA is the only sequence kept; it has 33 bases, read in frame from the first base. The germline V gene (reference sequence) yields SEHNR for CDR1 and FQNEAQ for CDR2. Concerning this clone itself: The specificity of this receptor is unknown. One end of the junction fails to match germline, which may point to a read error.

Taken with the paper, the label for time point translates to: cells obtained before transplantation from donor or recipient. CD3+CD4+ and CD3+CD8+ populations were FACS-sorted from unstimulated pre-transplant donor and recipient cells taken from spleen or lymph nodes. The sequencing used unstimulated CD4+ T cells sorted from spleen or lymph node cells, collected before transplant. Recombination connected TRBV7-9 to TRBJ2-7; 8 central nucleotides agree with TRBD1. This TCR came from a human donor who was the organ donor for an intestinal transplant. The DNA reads TGTGCCAGCAGCCCAGGGGGCGCCCCGAACTTC. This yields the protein CASSPGGAPNF.